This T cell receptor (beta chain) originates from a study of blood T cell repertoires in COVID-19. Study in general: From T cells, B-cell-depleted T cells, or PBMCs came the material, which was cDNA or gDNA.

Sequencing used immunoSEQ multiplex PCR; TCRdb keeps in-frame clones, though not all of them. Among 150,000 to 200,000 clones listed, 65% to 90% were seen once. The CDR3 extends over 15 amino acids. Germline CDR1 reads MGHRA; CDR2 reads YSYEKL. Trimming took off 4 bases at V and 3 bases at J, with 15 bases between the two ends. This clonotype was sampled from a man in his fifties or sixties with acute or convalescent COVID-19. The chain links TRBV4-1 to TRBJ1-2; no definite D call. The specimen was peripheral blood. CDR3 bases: TGCGCCAGCAGCCTAGCGACGGGGTTCGACTATGGCTACACCTTC. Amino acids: CASSLATGFDYGYTF.